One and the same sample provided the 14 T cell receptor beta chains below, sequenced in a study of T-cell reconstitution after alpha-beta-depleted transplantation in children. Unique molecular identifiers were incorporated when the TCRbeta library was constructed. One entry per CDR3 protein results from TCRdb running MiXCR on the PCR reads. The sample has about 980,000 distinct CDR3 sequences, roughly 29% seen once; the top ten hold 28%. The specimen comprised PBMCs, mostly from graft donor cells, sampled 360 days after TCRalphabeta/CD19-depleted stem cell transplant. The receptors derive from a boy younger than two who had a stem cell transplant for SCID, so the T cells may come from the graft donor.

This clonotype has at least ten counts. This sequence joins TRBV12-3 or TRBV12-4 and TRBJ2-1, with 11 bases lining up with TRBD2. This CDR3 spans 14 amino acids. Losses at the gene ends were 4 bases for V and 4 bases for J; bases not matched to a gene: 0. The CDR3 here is CASSSSGGYNEQFF. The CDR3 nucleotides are TGTGCCAGCAGTTCTAGCGGGGGGTACAATGAGCAGTTCTTC.

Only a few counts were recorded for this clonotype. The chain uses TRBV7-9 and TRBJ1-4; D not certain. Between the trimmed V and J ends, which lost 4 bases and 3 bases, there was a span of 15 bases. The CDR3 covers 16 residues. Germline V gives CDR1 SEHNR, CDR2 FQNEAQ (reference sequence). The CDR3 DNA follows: TGTGCCAGCAGCTCTCCCCCCGGGTCCTCTAATGAAAAACTGTTTTTT. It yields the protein CASSSPPGSSNEKLFF.

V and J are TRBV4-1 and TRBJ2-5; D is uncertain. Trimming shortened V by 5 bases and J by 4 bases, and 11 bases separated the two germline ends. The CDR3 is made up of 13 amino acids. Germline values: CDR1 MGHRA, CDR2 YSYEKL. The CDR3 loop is CASSMPERETQYF. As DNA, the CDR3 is TGCGCCAGCAGCATGCCCGAAAGAGAGACCCAGTACTTC.

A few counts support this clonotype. The DNA of the CDR3 is TGTGCCAGCAGCAGGACAGGCAAGAACTATGGCTACACCTTC. Its translation is CASSRTGKNYGYTF. This sequence joins TRBV28 and TRBJ1-2; 7 bases line up with TRBD1. Per germline, CDR1 MDHEN and CDR2 SYDVKM. The CDR3 has 14 residues. V lost 6 bases, J lost 2 bases, and 6 bases stayed unmatched.

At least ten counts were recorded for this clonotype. The CDR3: CASSWTGGYEQYF. The CDR3 bases are TGTGCCAGTAGTTGGACAGGGGGCTACGAGCAGTACTTC. The V gene is TRBV19, the J gene TRBJ2-7, with 10 bases fitting TRBD1. The CDR3 spans 13 residues. Losses at the gene ends were 5 bases for V and 3 bases for J; bases not matched to a gene: 1. In germline, CDR1 is LNHDA, CDR2 SQIVND (reference sequence). The variable domain in full, completed from reference TRBV19 and TRBJ2-7, reads DGGITQSPKYLFRKEGQNVTLSCEQNLNHDAMYWYRQDPGQGLRLIYYSQIVNDFQKGDIAEGYSVSREKKESFPLTVTSAQKNPTAFYLCASSWTGGYEQYFGPGTRLTVT.

DNA of the CDR3: TGTGCCAGCAGCTTAGGGTATGAGAGGACCTACGAGCAGTACTTC. This sequence encodes CASSLGYERTYEQYF. The chain links TRBV7-9 to TRBJ2-7; D is unresolved. Trimming pared 1 base from V and 2 bases from J, leaving 12 bases between. CDR1 and CDR2 from the germline V gene are SEHNR and FQNEAQ (reference sequence). The CDR3 runs to 15 residues.

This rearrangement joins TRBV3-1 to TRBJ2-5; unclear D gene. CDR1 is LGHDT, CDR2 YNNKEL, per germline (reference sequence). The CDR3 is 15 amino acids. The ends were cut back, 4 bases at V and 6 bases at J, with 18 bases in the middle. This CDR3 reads CASSPLRAFPQTQYF. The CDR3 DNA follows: TGTGCCAGCAGCCCTCTCCGGGCCTTTCCTCAGACCCAGTACTTC.

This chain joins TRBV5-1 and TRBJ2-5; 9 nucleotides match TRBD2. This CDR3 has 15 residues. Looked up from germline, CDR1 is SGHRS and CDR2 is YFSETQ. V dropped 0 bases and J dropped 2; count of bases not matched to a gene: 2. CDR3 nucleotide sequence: TGCGCCAGCAGCTTGGCCACTAGCGGGCAAGAGACCCAGTACTTC. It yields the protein CASSLATSGQETQYF. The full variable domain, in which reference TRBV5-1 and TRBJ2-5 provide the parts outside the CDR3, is KAGVTQTPRYLIKTRGQQVTLSCSPISGHRSVSWYQQTPGQGLQFLFEYFSETQRNKGNFPGRFSGRQFSNSRSEMNVSTLELGDSALYLCASSLATSGQETQYFGPGTRLLVL.

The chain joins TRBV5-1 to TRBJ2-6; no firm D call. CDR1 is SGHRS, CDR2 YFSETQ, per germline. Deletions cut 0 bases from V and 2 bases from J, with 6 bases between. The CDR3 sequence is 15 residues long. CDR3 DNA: TGCGCCAGCAGCTTGGCCACGACTGGGGCCAACGTCCTGACTTTC. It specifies CASSLATTGANVLTF.

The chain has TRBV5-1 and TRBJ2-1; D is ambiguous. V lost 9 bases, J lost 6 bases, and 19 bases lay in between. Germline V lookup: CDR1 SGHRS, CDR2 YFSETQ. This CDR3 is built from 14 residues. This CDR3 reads CANETQGMVNEQFF. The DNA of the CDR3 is TGCGCCAACGAAACCCAAGGCATGGTCAATGAGCAGTTCTTC. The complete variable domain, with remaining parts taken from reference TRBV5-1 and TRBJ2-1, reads KAGVTQTPRYLIKTRGQQVTLSCSPISGHRSVSWYQQTPGQGLQFLFEYFSETQRNKGNFPGRFSGRQFSNSRSEMNVSTLELGDSALYLCANETQGMVNEQFFGPGTRLTVL.

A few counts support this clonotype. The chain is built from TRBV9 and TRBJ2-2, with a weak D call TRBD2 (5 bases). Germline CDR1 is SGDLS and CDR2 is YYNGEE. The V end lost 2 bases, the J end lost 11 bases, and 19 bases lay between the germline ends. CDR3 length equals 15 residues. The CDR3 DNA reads TGTGCCAGCAGCGTCGCAGTCGGCAGTACTAGAGAGCTGTTTTTT. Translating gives CASSVAVGSTRELFF.

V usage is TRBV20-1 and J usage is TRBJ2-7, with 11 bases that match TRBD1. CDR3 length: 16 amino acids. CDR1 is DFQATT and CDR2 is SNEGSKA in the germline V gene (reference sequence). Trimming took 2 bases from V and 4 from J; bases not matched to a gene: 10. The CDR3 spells CSARRPYGQGAYEQYF. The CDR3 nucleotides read TGCAGTGCTAGACGCCCCTACGGACAGGGGGCTTACGAGCAGTACTTC.

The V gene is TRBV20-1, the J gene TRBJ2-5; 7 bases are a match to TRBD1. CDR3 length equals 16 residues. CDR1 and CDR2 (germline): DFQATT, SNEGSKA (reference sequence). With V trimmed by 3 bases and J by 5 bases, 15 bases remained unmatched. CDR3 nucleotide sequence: TGCAGTGCTAGCCCTCCTAGACAGGGACCTAGGGAGACCCAGTACTTC. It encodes CSASPPRQGPRETQYF.

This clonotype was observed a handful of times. As DNA, the CDR3 is TGCGCCAGCAGCCAAGAGCCCTCTGGAAACACCATATATTTT. Residues: CASSQEPSGNTIYF. The chain combines TRBV4-1 with TRBJ1-3, with D unclear. This CDR3 has 14 amino acids. Germline V gene lookup returns CDR1 MGHRA and CDR2 YSYEKL. V gave up 0 bases and J gave up 0 bases, with 3 bases separating them.